The present entry profiles one TCR beta chain with its context. Antigen unknown. Time point of the sample: week 47, end of study. Doses of 300 ug of mutant IDH1 20-mer peptide were given with topical imiquimod. This entry comes from a study of a mutant IDH1 vaccine in newly diagnosed glioma. Study as a whole: Commencement of vaccination occurred 4-6 weeks following radiotherapy alone, or concurrently with temozolomide cycles. Former treatment meant radiotherapy, temozolomide, or both; the majority had gotten both. Week 35 was safety follow-up visit V12; week 47 was end-of-study visit V13. Study results and limitations: Pseudoprogression seemed unlinked to shifts in top peripheral T cell clonotypes.

Trimming stripped 1 base from V and 1 base from J, with 11 bases between. CDR3 length: 15 residues. The germline gives CDR1 SGHNT, CDR2 YYREEE (reference sequence). The protocol was immunoSEQ multiplex PCR, while the TCRdb copy is restricted to in-frame clones and leaves out a portion. The sample records approximately 84,000 clones, 70% to 90% being singletons. The chain combines TRBV5-4 with TRBJ1-1, with no clear D. The origin of this receptor is a man aged 40-49 years with glioma. Sequencing used PBMCs, obtained from a glioma patient whose treatment included an IDH1 peptide vaccine. Here the CDR3 reads CASSLSAQTNTEAFF. CDR3 DNA sequence: TGTGCCAGCAGCTTGTCGGCACAGACGAACACTGAAGCTTTCTTT.